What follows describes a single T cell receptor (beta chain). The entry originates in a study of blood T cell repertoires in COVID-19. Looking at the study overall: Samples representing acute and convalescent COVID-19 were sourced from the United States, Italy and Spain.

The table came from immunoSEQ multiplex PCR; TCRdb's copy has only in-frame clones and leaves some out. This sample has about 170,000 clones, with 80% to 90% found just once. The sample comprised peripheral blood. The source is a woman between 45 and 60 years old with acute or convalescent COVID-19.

The CDR3, as DNA: TGTGCCAGCGACAGACCGAACACCGGGGAGCTGTTTTTT. It codes for CASDRPNTGELFF. This rearrangement joins TRBV19 to TRBJ2-2, with a possible D match to TRBD1 (5 bases). Trimming pared 9 bases from V and 0 bases from J, leaving 8 bases between. CDR3 size: 13 residues. Germline V gene data show CDR1 as LNHDA and CDR2 as SQIVND (reference sequence).